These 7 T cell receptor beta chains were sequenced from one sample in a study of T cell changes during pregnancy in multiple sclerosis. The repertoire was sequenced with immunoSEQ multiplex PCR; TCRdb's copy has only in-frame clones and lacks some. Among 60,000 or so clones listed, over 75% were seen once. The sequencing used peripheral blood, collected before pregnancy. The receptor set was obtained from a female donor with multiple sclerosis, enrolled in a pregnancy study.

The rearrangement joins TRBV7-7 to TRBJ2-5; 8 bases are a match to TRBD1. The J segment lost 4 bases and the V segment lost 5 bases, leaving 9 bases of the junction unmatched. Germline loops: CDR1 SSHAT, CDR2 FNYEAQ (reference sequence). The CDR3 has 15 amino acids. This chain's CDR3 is CASSLRTGSGETQYF. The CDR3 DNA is TGTGCCAGCAGCCTACGGACAGGGAGTGGAGAGACCCAGTACTTC.

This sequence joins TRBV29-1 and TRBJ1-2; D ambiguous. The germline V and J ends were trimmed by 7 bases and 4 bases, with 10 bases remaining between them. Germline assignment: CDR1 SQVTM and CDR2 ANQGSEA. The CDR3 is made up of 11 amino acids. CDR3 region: CSGGAPYGYTF. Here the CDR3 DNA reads TGCAGCGGGGGAGCACCCTATGGCTACACCTTC.

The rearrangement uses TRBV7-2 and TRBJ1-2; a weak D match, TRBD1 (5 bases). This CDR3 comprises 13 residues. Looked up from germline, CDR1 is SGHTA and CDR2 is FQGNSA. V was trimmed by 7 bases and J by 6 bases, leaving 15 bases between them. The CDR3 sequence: CASKDSESHGYTF. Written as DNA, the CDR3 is TGTGCCAGCAAAGACAGTGAGTCTCATGGCTACACCTTC.

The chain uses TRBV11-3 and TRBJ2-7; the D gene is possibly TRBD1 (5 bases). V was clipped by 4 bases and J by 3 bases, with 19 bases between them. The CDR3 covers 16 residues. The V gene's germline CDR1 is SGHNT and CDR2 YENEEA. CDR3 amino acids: CASSSSPLSGNYEQYF. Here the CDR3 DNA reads TGTGCCAGCAGCTCATCGCCCCTGTCAGGGAACTACGAGCAGTACTTC.

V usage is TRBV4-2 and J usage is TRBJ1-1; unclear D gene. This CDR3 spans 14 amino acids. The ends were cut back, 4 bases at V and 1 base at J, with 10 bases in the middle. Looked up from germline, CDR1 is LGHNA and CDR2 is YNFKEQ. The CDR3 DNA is TGTGCCAGCAGCCTCTCGGCTAGGAACACTGAAGCTTTCTTT. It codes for CASSLSARNTEAFF.

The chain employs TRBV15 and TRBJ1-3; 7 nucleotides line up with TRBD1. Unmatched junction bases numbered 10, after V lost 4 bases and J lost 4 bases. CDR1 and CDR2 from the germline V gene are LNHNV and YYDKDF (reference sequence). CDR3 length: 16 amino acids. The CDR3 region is CATSTQGGIRGNTIYF. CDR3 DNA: TGTGCCACCAGCACCCAGGGGGGTATTCGGGGAAACACCATATATTTT.

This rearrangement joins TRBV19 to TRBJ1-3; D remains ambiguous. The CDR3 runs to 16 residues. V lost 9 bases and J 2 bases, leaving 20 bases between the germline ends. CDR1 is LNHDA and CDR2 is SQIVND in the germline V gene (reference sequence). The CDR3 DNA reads TGTGCCAGCTCCCGGCAGGCCCAAACAGCTGGAAACACCATATATTTT. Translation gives CASSRQAQTAGNTIYF.